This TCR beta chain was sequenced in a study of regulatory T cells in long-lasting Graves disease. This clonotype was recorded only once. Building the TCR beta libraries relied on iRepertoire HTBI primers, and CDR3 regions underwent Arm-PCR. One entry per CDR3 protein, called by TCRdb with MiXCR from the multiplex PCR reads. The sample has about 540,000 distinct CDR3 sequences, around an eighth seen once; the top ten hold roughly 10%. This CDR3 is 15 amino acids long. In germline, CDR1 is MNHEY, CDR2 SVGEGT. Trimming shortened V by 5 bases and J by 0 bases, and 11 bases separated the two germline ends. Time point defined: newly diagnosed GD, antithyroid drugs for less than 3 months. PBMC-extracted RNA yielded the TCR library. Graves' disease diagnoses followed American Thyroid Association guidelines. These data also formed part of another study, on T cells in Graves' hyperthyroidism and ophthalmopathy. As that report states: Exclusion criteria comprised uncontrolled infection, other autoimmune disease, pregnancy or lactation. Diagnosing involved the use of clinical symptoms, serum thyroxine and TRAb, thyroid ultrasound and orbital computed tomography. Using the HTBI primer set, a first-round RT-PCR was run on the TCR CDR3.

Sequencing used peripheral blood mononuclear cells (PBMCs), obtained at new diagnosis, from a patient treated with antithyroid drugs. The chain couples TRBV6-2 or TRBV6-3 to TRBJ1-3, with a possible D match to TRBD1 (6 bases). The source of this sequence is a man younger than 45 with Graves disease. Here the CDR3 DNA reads TGTGCCAGCAGTCTCGACAGGAACTCTGGAAACACCATATATTTT. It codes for CASSLDRNSGNTIYF.